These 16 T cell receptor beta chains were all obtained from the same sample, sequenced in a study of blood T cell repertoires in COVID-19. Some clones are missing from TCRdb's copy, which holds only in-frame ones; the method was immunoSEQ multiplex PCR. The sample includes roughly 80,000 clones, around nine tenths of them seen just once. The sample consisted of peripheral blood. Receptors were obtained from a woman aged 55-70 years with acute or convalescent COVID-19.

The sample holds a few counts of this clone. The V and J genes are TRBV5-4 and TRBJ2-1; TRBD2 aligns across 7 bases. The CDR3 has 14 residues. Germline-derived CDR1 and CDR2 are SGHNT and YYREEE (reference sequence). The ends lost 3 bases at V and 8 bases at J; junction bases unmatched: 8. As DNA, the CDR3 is TGTGCCAGCAGCTCGCAAACAACTAGCGATGAGCAGTTCTTC. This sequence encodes CASSSQTTSDEQFF.

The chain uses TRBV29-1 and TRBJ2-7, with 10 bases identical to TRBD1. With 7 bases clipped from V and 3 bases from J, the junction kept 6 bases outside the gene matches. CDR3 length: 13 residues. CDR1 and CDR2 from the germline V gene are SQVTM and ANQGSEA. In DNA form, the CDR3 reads TGCAGCGCAGCGACAGGGGGCGTCTACGAGCAGTACTTC. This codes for CSAATGGVYEQYF.

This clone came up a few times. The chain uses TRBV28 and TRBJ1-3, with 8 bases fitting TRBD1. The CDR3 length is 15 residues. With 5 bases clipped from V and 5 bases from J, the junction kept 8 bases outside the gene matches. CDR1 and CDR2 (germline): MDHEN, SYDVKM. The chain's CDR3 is CASSPQDRARNTIYF. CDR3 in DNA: TGTGCCAGCAGTCCCCAGGACAGGGCCAGAAACACCATATATTTT.

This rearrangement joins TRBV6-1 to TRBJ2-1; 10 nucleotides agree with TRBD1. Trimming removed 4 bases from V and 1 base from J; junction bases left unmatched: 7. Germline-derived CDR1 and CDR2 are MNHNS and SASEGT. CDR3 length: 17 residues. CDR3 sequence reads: CASSVLVGQGSYNEQFF. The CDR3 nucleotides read TGTGCCAGCAGTGTACTCGTGGGACAGGGGTCCTACAATGAGCAGTTCTTC.

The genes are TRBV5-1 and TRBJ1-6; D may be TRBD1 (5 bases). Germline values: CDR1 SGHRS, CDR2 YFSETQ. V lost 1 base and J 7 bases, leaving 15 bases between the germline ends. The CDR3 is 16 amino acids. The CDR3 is CASSLRAPGGNSPLHF. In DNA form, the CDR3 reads TGCGCCAGCAGCTTGCGGGCCCCCGGGGGAAATTCACCCCTCCACTTT.

The CDR3 region has the DNA TGTGCCAGCAGCGGCAGGGAAATGGAGACCCAGTACTTC. Its translation is CASSGREMETQYF. The chain is built from TRBV9 and TRBJ2-5; D is possibly TRBD1 (5 bases). V was shortened by 3 bases and J by 5 bases, with 11 bases between the two germline ends. CDR1 is SGDLS and CDR2 is YYNGEE in the germline V gene. The CDR3 loop spans 13 amino acids.

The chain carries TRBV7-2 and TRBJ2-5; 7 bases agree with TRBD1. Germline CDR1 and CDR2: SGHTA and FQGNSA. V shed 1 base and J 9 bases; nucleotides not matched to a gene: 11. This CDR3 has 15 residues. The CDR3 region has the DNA TGTGCCAGCAGCTTAGAGTACGAGGGGGCGGCGGCCCAGTACTTC. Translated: CASSLEYEGAAAQYF.

CDR3 sequence (DNA): TGTGCCAGCAGTTTACGGGGCAGGTCGGGGGGTCCCTACGAGCAGTACTTC. Translation: CASSLRGRSGGPYEQYF. The genes are TRBV27 and TRBJ2-7, with TRBD2 matching 7 bases. Per the germline V gene, CDR1 is MNHEY and CDR2 is SMNVEV (reference sequence). The CDR3 length is 17 residues. The V and J ends lost 2 bases and 2 bases, in that order; junction bases with no gene match: 12.

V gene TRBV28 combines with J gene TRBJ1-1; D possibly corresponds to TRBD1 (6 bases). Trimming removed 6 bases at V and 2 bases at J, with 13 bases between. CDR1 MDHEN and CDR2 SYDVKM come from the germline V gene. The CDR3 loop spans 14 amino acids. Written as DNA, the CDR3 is TGTGCCAGCAGCCTGCTGACAGGAAACACTGAAGCTTTCTTT. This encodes CASSLLTGNTEAFF.

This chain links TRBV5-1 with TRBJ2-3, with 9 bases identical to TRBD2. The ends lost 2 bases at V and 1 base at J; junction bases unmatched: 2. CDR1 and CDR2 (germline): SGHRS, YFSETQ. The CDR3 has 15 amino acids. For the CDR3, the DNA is TGCGCCAGCAGCTTTAGCGGGGGCGGCACAGATACGCAGTATTTT. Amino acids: CASSFSGGGTDTQYF.

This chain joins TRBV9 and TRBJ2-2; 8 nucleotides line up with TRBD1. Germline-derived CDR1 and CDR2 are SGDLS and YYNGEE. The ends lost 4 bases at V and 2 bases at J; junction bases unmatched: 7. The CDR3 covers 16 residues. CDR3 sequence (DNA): TGTGCCAGCAGCCCTAGGGACAGGACCAACACCGGGGAGCTGTTTTTT. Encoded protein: CASSPRDRTNTGELFF.

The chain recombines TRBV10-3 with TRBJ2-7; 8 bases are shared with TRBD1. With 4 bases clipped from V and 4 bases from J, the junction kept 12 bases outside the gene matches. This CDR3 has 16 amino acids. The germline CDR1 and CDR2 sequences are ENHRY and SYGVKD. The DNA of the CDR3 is TGTGCCATCAGTGGCGATTCAGGACAGGGTTTGTACGAGCAGTACTTC. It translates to CAISGDSGQGLYEQYF.

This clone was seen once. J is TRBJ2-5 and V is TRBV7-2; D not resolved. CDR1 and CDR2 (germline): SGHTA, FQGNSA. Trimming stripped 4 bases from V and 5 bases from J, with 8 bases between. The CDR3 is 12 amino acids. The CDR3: CASSSLGETQYF. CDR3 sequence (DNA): TGTGCCAGCAGCTCGCTCGGGGAGACCCAGTACTTC.

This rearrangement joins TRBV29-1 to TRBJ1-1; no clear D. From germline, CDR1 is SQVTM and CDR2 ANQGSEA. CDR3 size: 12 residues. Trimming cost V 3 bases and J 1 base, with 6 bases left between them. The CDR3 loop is CSVDGRNTEAFF. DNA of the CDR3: TGCAGCGTTGATGGGCGGAACACTGAAGCTTTCTTT.

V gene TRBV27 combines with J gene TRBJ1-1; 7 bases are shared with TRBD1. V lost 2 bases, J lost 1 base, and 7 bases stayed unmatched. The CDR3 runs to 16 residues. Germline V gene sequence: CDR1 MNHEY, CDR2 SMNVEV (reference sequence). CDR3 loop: CASSLRWTGGNTEAFF. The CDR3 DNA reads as TGTGCCAGCAGTTTACGGTGGACAGGAGGGAACACTGAAGCTTTCTTT.

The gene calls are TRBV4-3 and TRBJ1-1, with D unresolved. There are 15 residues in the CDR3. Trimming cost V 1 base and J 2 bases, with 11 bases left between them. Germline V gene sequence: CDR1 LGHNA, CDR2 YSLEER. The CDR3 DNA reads TGCGCCAGCAGCCAAGGCTTGGCAGTAAACACTGAAGCTTTCTTT. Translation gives CASSQGLAVNTEAFF.